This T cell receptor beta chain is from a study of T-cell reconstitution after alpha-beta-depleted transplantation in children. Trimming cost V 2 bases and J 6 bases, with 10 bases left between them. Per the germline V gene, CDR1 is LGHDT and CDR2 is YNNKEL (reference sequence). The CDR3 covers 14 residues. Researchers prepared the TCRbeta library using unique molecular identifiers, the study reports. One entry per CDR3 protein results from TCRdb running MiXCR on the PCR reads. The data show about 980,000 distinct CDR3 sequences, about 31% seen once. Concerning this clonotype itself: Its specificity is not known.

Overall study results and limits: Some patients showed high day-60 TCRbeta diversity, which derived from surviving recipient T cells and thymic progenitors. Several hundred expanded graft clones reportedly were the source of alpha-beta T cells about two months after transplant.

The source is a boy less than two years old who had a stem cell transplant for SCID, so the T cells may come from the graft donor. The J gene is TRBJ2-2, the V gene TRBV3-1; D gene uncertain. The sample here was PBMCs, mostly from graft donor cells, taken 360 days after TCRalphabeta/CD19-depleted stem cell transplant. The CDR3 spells CASSQRAASGELFF. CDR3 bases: TGTGCCAGCAGCCAAAGGGCCGCTTCCGGGGAGCTGTTTTTT.